The clone carrying this T cell receptor beta chain was counted once. Its matching antigen is unknown. The data belong to a study of glioma-infiltrating T cells after dendritic cell vaccination. Study overall: Between the early 2000s and the early 2010s, patients got autologous tumor lysate-pulsed dendritic cell vaccines. Overall study findings and caveats: Higher pretreatment TIL content predicted longer progression-free time and survival.

The primer mix had 60 V beta and 13 J beta primers. Some clones are missing from TCRdb's copy, which holds only in-frame ones; the method was immunoSEQ multiplex PCR. The sample carries around 89,000 clones, around 84% recorded once. CDR1 is MDHEN and CDR2 is SYDVKM in the germline V gene. V lost 7 bases to trimming and J lost 3 bases, with 10 bases between them. The CDR3 runs to 12 residues. Fresh-frozen tumor tissue and more than two years of survival data were available for all. The clonotype was recovered from a human donor with glioblastoma. The J gene is TRBJ2-7, the V gene TRBV28, with D unresolved. Sequencing was performed on blood, taken before dendritic cell vaccination. CDR3 in DNA: TGTGCCAGCAAATCCCCCCTCTACGAGCAGTACTTC. Translated, it gives CASKSPLYEQYF.